Sequencing of this TCR beta chain was carried out in a study of blood T cell repertoires in COVID-19. TCRdb's table, derived via immunoSEQ multiplex PCR, lists solely in-frame clones and lacks some. The table shows tens of thousands of clones, with about 87% occurring only once. The CDR3 length is 12 residues. Germline-derived CDR1 and CDR2 are SGHAT and FQNNGV. The V and J ends lost 5 bases and 7 bases respectively, with 11 bases between them. J is TRBJ1-1 and V is TRBV11-2; D is uncertain. The sample was peripheral blood. The sequence was obtained from a human donor with active COVID-19. The donor label of this sample is uncertain. The CDR3 DNA is TGTGCCAGCAGCCCCCAGTTTCATGAAGCTTTCTTT. As protein: CASSPQFHEAFF.